The 8 T cell receptor beta chains below come from one sample, sequenced in a study of cytomegalovirus exposure and HLA in healthy donors. The study ran its PCR with 60 Vbeta and 13 Jbeta primers. The data were produced by immunoSEQ multiplex PCR, yet TCRdb's version contains in-frame clones alone and is incomplete. The profile shows roughly 120,000 clones, roughly 82% of them singletons. Material for sequencing was PBMCs. The source of these receptors is a woman aged 40 to 50 in good health and CMV-seropositive.

The chain joins TRBV29-1 to TRBJ1-1; D may be TRBD1 (5 bases). Trimming took off 4 bases at V and 7 bases at J, with 13 bases between the two ends. The CDR3 totals 12 residues. CDR1 and CDR2 (germline): SQVTM, ANQGSEA. The DNA for the CDR3 is TGCAGCGTTGTTCAGGGAAGGAGTGAAGCTTTCTTT. It codes for CSVVQGRSEAFF.

V and J are TRBV19 and TRBJ1-5, with 8 nucleotides matching TRBD1. The CDR3 is 16 amino acids. The J segment lost 0 bases and the V segment lost 3 bases, leaving 4 bases of the junction unmatched. The V gene's germline CDR1 is LNHDA and CDR2 SQIVND (reference sequence). CDR3 nucleotide sequence: TGTGCCAGTAGTATGAAAGGGACAGGTAGCAATCAGCCCCAGCATTTT. Protein product: CASSMKGTGSNQPQHF.

The chain employs TRBV23-1 and TRBJ1-4; D not certain. TRBV23-1 counts as an open reading frame of uncertain function. V was trimmed by 2 bases and J by 7 bases, leaving 11 bases between them. This CDR3 is 14 amino acids long. CDR3 region: CASSQVRQAEKLFF. For the CDR3, the DNA is TGCGCCAGCAGTCAAGTAAGGCAGGCTGAAAAACTGTTTTTT.

This clone was detected a few times. This chain uses TRBV27 with TRBJ2-3, with 12 bases identical to TRBD2. The CDR3 runs to 17 residues. V shed 3 bases, J shed 3 bases, and the junction held 7 bases outside the gene matches. Germline V CDR1 and CDR2: MNHEY, SMNVEV (reference sequence). As DNA, the CDR3 is TGTGCCAGCAGTTTCGATACTAGCGGGAGGCCAACAGATACGCAGTATTTT. This gives the protein CASSFDTSGRPTDTQYF.

The chain combines TRBV10-2 with TRBJ1-2, with D perhaps TRBD1 (5 bases). Germline CDR1 and CDR2: WSHSY and SAAADI. This CDR3 has 12 amino acids. Between the trimmed V and J ends, which lost 6 bases and 4 bases, there was a span of 9 bases. CDR3 sequence: CASSREGYGYTF. The DNA of the CDR3 is TGCGCCAGCAGCAGGGAGGGCTATGGCTACACCTTC.

V usage is TRBV7-7 and J usage is TRBJ2-1; D not certain. In germline, CDR1 is SSHAT, CDR2 FNYEAQ (reference sequence). V was trimmed by 5 bases and J by 1 base, leaving 9 bases between them. The CDR3 is 14 residues long. The CDR3 reads CASSPEASYNEQFF. CDR3 sequence (DNA): TGTGCCAGCAGCCCAGAGGCTTCCTACAATGAGCAGTTCTTC.

Only a few counts were recorded for this clone. This chain connects TRBV19 to TRBJ2-2, with 7 bases that match TRBD2. This CDR3 is built from 15 residues. V trimming: 4 bases; J trimming: 2 bases; junction bases outside the gene matches: 4. Germline V gene data show CDR1 as LNHDA and CDR2 as SQIVND (reference sequence). The CDR3 region has the DNA TGTGCCAGTAGTAGCGGGAGTAGTAACACCGGGGAGCTGTTTTTT. Its translation is CASSSGSSNTGELFF.

The chain combines TRBV19 with TRBJ1-1, with D possibly TRBD1 on 5 matching bases. CDR3 size: 13 residues. V gave up 5 bases and J gave up 4 bases, with 11 bases separating them. Per the germline V gene, CDR1 is LNHDA and CDR2 is SQIVND (reference sequence). In DNA form, the CDR3 reads TGTGCCAGTAGTCCGAGGGGAGGCACTGAAGCTTTCTTT. Protein product: CASSPRGGTEAFF. Based on the CDR3 plus reference TRBV19 and TRBJ1-1, the full variable domain is DGGITQSPKYLFRKEGQNVTLSCEQNLNHDAMYWYRQDPGQGLRLIYYSQIVNDFQKGDIAEGYSVSREKKESFPLTVTSAQKNPTAFYLCASSPRGGTEAFFGQGTRLTVV.